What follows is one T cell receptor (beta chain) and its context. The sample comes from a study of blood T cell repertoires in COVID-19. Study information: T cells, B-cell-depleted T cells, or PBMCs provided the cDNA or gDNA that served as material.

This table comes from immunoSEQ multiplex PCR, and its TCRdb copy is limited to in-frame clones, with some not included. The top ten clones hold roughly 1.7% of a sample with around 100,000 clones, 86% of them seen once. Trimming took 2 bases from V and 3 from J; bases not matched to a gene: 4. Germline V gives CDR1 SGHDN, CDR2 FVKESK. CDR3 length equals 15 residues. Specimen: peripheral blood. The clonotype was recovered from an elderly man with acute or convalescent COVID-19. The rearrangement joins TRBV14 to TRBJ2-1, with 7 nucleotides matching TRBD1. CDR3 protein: CASSQFSGGYNEQFF. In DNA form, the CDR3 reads TGTGCCAGCAGCCAATTTTCAGGGGGCTACAATGAGCAGTTCTTC. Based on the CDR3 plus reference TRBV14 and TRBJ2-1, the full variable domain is EAGVTQFPSHSVIEKGQTVTLRCDPISGHDNLYWYRRVMGKEIKFLLHFVKESKQDESGMPNNRFLAERTGGTYSTLKVQPAELEDSGVYFCASSQFSGGYNEQFFGPGTRLTVL.